This TCR beta chain was recorded in a study of vaccination and CD4 T cells after COVID-19. Study in general: The post-COVID sampling time was a median around 91 days after diagnosis, ranging from 35 to 161. Overall study findings and caveats: Spike mono-reactivity was the property of 304 of 307 vaccine-specific clones in convalescent patients.

Noted time point: late sampling 161 to 241 days after vaccination in three convalescent patients. The treatment here: roughly ten-day PBMC culture with coronavirus spike peptide pools or control peptides (ViraFEST assay). Under the ViraFEST approach, antigen-specific T cells were expanded with peptide pools and TCRs subsequently sequenced. With the Oncomine TCR Beta short-read assay, DNA from cultured CD4+ T cells was sequenced. Scientists extracted genomic DNA from CD4+ T cells grown in culture. MiXCR was run by TCRdb on the PCR reads, yielding one entry per CDR3 protein. This table holds 20,000 to 25,000 distinct CDR3 sequences, over 40% found once. The CDR3 runs to 16 residues. V lost 4 bases, J lost 4 bases, and 4 bases stayed unmatched. The germline gives CDR1 KGHDR, CDR2 SFDVKD. This clonotype was counted a few times. Its antigen is currently unknown.

The chain carries TRBV24-1 and TRBJ2-2, with 11 bases lining up with TRBD2. The sequencing here drew on CD4+ T cells from blood, cultured in vitro, taken about 7 months after SARS-CoV-2 vaccination. The TCR comes from a human donor who had recovered from COVID-19. The chain's CDR3 is CATSDTSGRGTGELFF. CDR3 DNA sequence: TGTGCCACCAGTGACACTAGCGGGAGAGGCACCGGGGAGCTGTTTTTT.